This T cell receptor beta chain was sequenced during a study of long-term antiretroviral therapy in people with HIV. Study as a whole: Of all samples, the earliest predate the 2015 immediate-ART recommendation by about a decade.

This CDR3 comprises 13 residues. The germline V and J ends were trimmed by 6 bases and 5 bases, with 14 bases remaining between them. Per the germline V gene, CDR1 is SGDLS and CDR2 is YYNGEE. At the survey level, the v3.0 immunoSEQ assay was run. Generated by immunoSEQ multiplex PCR, the TCRdb table keeps only in-frame clones and is missing some. The sample includes 30,000 to 40,000 clones, just under 95% of them seen just once. This rearrangement joins TRBV9 to TRBJ2-5; TRBD1 is a possible D gene (7 bases). The sequence was collected from a woman between 45 and 65 years old with HIV. This specimen was unsorted PBMCs, taken 4.1 years after starting antiretroviral therapy. The CDR3 DNA follows: TGTGCCAGCACTCAGGGGGGCTCTGAGACCCAGTACTTC. It codes for CASTQGGSETQYF.